This T cell receptor beta chain was identified in a study of blood T cells in healthy people across ages. Germline CDR1 reads SGHTA; CDR2 reads FQGTGA. This CDR3 region has 15 residues. Notes on the study in general: While age rose, TCR beta diversity per million T cells dropped in a roughly linear way.

In the case of this clonotype: Its cognate antigen is unknown. The junction departs from the called germline gene at one end, perhaps through a read error.

With a J-beta primer mix and a sample-barcoded 5' primer, a second PCR ran about 7 to 12 cycles. Sequencing yielded, for each sample, at least 3 million paired-end reads carrying CDR3. TCRdb itself ran the 5' RACE reads through MiXCR, one entry per CDR3 protein. The repertoire includes 550,000 to 700,000 distinct CDR3 sequences, 25% to 30% of them detected once, and 18% sits in the top ten. The rearrangement uses TRBV7-3 and TRBJ2-5, with 8 positions matching TRBD2. Sequenced sample: blood. The receptor was isolated from a woman aged 65 to 85 in good health. CDR3 sequence reads: CASSASGGSEETQYF. The CDR3, as DNA: TGTGCTAGCAGCGCCTCGGGGGGGTCAGAAGAGACCCAGTACTTC.